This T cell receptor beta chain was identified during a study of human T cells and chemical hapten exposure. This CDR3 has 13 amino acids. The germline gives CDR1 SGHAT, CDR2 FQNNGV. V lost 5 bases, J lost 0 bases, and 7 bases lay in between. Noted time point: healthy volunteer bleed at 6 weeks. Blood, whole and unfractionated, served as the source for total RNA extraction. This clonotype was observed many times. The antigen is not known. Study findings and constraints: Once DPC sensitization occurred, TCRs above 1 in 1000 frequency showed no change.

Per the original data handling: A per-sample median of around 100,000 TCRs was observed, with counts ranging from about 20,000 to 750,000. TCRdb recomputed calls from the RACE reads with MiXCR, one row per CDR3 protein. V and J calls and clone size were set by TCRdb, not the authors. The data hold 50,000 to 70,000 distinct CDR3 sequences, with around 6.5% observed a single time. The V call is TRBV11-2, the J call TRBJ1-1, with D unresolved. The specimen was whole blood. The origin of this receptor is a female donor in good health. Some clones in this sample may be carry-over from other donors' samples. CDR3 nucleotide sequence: TGTGCCAGCAGCGTAGCTATGAACACTGAAGCTTTCTTT. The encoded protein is CASSVAMNTEAFF.